These 12 T cell receptor beta chains were sequenced from one sample in a study of blood T cell repertoires in COVID-19. The table came from immunoSEQ multiplex PCR; TCRdb's copy has only in-frame clones and leaves some out. The data show 80,000 to 100,000 clones, with about 78% seen just once and 15% to 20% held by the top ten. The sequenced material came from peripheral blood. The receptors here all came from a human donor in a cohort sampled during active COVID-19.

The V gene is TRBV4-1, the J gene TRBJ2-5, with D possibly TRBD2 on 6 matching bases. The CDR3 spans 15 residues. V lost 4 bases to trimming and J lost 5 bases, with 17 bases between them. Germline V gene data show CDR1 as MGHRA and CDR2 as YSYEKL. CDR3 loop: CASSPSRQGGETQYF. The CDR3 region has the DNA TGCGCCAGCAGCCCCTCCAGGCAGGGAGGCGAGACCCAGTACTTC.

The chain joins TRBV5-6 to TRBJ2-7; D perhaps matches TRBD1 (6 bases). The germline CDR1 and CDR2 sequences are SGHDT and YYEEEE. This CDR3 region has 13 residues. V dropped 4 bases and J dropped 4 bases, with 12 bases sitting between them. CDR3 sequence reads: CASSQQGRYEQYF. CDR3 DNA sequence: TGTGCCAGCAGCCAACAGGGAAGGTACGAGCAGTACTTC.

The V call is TRBV7-2, the J call TRBJ2-1; 10 nucleotides match TRBD2. The V segment lost 2 bases and the J segment 5 bases; nucleotides outside the gene matches: 6. The CDR3 sequence is 16 residues long. Germline V gene sequence: CDR1 SGHTA, CDR2 FQGNSA. The CDR3 protein is CASSLSGTSENNEQFF. In DNA form, the CDR3 reads TGTGCCAGCAGCTTATCCGGGACTAGCGAAAACAATGAGCAGTTCTTC.

The chain couples TRBV3-1 (or the pseudogene TRBV3-2) to TRBJ2-5; 11 nucleotides agree with TRBD2. This CDR3 has 16 amino acids. The germline gives CDR1 LGHDT, CDR2 YNNKEL (reference sequence). The V gene end was trimmed by 5 bases and the J gene end by 1 base; junction bases not matched to a gene: 6. CDR3: CASSRRTSGPQETQYF. DNA of the CDR3: TGTGCCAGCAGCAGAAGGACTAGCGGGCCCCAAGAGACCCAGTACTTC.

The CDR3 sequence is CGAMTSSYNEQFF. CDR3 nucleotides: TGCGGTGCTATGACTAGCTCCTACAATGAGCAGTTCTTC. The V call is TRBV29-1, the J call TRBJ2-1; maybe TRBD2 (6 bases). This CDR3 is built from 13 residues. Germline-derived CDR1 and CDR2 are SQVTM and ANQGSEA.

A single count supports this clone. The chain has TRBV4-1 and TRBJ2-1; 8 nucleotides align to TRBD2. Germline assignment: CDR1 MGHRA and CDR2 YSYEKL. This CDR3 has 15 residues. The V segment lost 1 base and the J segment 8 bases; nucleotides outside the gene matches: 7. The CDR3 is CASSQAGSSGDEQFF. For the CDR3, the DNA is TGCGCCAGCAGCCAAGCGGGGAGTAGCGGGGATGAGCAGTTCTTC.

The gene calls are TRBV6-5 and TRBJ2-3; 7 bases agree with TRBD1. Germline V gives CDR1 MNHEY, CDR2 SVGAGI. The CDR3 spans 15 residues. V lost 6 bases and J lost 0; bases outside the gene matches: 6. The CDR3 protein is CASRVGQLSTDTQYF. The CDR3 DNA reads as TGTGCCAGCAGGGTGGGACAGCTTAGCACAGATACGCAGTATTTT.

The chain recombines TRBV27 with TRBJ1-1; TRBD1 matches 9 bases. There are 15 residues in the CDR3. Germline CDR1 MNHEY, CDR2 SMNVEV (reference sequence). Germline trimming cut 4 bases from V and 4 bases from J; bases unmatched to any gene: 7. As DNA, the CDR3 is TGTGCCAGCAGTTCCGGACAGGGGTTGGGCACTGAAGCTTTCTTT. Residues: CASSSGQGLGTEAFF.

The gene calls are TRBV9 and TRBJ2-7; D might be TRBD1 (5 bases). V lost 0 bases and J 0 bases, leaving 7 bases between the germline ends. Germline CDR1 reads SGDLS; CDR2 reads YYNGEE. The CDR3 runs to 14 residues. The CDR3: CASSVEQASYEQYF. In nucleotides, the CDR3 is TGTGCCAGCAGCGTAGAACAGGCCTCCTACGAGCAGTACTTC. The full variable domain, rest sourced from reference TRBV9 and TRBJ2-7, is DSGVTQTPKHLITATGQRVTLRCSPRSGDLSVYWYQQSLDQGLQFLIQYYNGEERAKGNILERFSAQQFPDLHSELNLSSLELGDSALYFCASSVEQASYEQYFGPGTRLTVT.

The chain recombines TRBV7-8 with TRBJ2-7; the D gene is possibly TRBD1 (5 bases). This CDR3 has 18 amino acids. Looked up from germline, CDR1 is SGHVS and CDR2 is FQNEAQ. V dropped 1 base and J dropped 1 base, with 20 bases sitting between them. CDR3 loop: CASSLDWVETAPSYEQYF. The CDR3 DNA is TGTGCCAGCAGCTTAGATTGGGTGGAGACAGCCCCTTCCTACGAGCAGTACTTC.

The genes are TRBV18 and TRBJ1-3; perhaps TRBD1 as D (5 bases). Trimming pared 3 bases from V and 1 base from J, leaving 7 bases between. Germline CDR1 and CDR2: KGHSH and LQKENI. The CDR3 runs to 14 residues. The CDR3, as DNA: TGTGCCAGCTCACCTCCAGGGTCTGGAAACACCATATATTTT. Translation gives CASSPPGSGNTIYF.

This clone was detected only a few times. V is TRBV6-6 and J is TRBJ2-7; TRBD2 matches 10 bases. The CDR3 is 14 residues long. Per the germline V gene, CDR1 is MNHNY and CDR2 is SVGAGI (reference sequence). Germline trimming cut 7 bases from V and 2 bases from J; bases unmatched to any gene: 5. In DNA, the CDR3 is TGTGCCAGCACCTCTAGCGGGGGTCCCTACGAGCAGTACTTC. As protein: CASTSSGGPYEQYF.